The 27 T cell receptor beta chains reported below all come from one sample, sequenced in a study of blood T cell repertoires in COVID-19. The repertoire was sequenced with immunoSEQ multiplex PCR; TCRdb's copy has only in-frame clones and lacks some. The data contain around 190,000 clones, around 85% of them seen just once; the ten biggest clones take up 3.2%. The specimen sequenced was PBMCs or T cells enriched from blood (not recorded which). Every receptor here comes from a woman aged 30 to 39 who had recovered from COVID-19.

This sequence joins TRBV6-2 or TRBV6-3 and TRBJ2-1; 10 nucleotides agree with TRBD2. The CDR3 is made up of 17 amino acids. Germline-derived CDR1 and CDR2 are MNHEY and SVGEGT. Trimming removed 1 base from V and 0 bases from J; junction bases left unmatched: 3. The CDR3 loop is CASSYWASGSSYNEQFF. In DNA, the CDR3 is TGTGCCAGCAGTTACTGGGCTAGCGGGAGCTCCTACAATGAGCAGTTCTTC.

This clone occurred a few times. The chain is built from TRBV24-1 and TRBJ2-7; 13 positions agree with TRBD2. V lost 2 bases to trimming and J lost 4 bases; unmatched junction nucleotides: 1. Per the germline V gene, CDR1 is KGHDR and CDR2 is SFDVKD. The CDR3 has 15 amino acids. DNA for the CDR3: TGTGCCACCAGTGATTCGGGACTAGCGGGGTACGAGCAGTACTTC. Its protein is CATSDSGLAGYEQYF.

CDR3 nucleotide sequence: TGTGCCAGCAGCGTAGGGGCGAGCTCCTACAATGAGCAGTTCTTC. Protein product: CASSVGASSYNEQFF. This rearrangement joins TRBV9 to TRBJ2-1, with unresolved D. The CDR3 is 15 amino acids. V was cut by 0 bases and J by 0 bases, with 7 bases left in between. Germline values: CDR1 SGDLS, CDR2 YYNGEE.

This chain connects TRBV10-1 to TRBJ1-2; TRBD1 agrees at 7 bases. The V and J ends lost 6 bases and 1 base, in that order; junction bases with no gene match: 8. This CDR3 is 15 amino acids long. Germline V gene data show CDR1 as WNHNN and CDR2 as SYGVQD (reference sequence). The CDR3: CASSAGDSLNYGYTF. CDR3 DNA sequence: TGCGCCAGCAGCGCTGGGGACAGCCTTAACTATGGCTACACCTTC.

This clone was seen a handful of times. The sample carries other DNA sequences with the same CDR3. The chain couples TRBV28 to TRBJ2-2, with D unresolved. Germline CDR1 is MDHEN and CDR2 is SYDVKM. CDR3 length: 12 amino acids. The V gene lost 2 bases and the J gene lost 4 bases, with 2 bases spanning the gap. DNA of the CDR3: TGTGCCAGCAGTTTACTCACCGGGGAGCTGTTTTTT. Translation gives CASSLLTGELFF.

This clone occurred once. The gene calls are TRBV18 and TRBJ1-6; no firm D call. This CDR3 contains 16 residues. Germline CDR1 and CDR2: KGHSH and LQKENI. The germline V and J ends were trimmed by 2 bases and 3 bases, with 11 bases remaining between them. The CDR3 DNA sequence: TGTGCCAGCTCACCAATTGTGGCAGACTATAATTCACCCCTCCACTTT. This sequence encodes CASSPIVADYNSPLHF.

V and J are TRBV5-1 and TRBJ2-1, with 13 bases matching TRBD2. This CDR3 has 17 residues. The J segment lost 10 bases and the V segment lost 0 bases, leaving 10 bases of the junction unmatched. CDR1 is SGHRS and CDR2 is YFSETQ in the germline V gene. The CDR3 sequence is CASSLARTSGRGDEQFF. For the CDR3, the DNA is TGCGCCAGCAGCTTGGCCCGTACTAGCGGGAGGGGGGACGAGCAGTTCTTC. Supplemented by reference TRBV5-1 and TRBJ2-1, the full variable domain reads KAGVTQTPRYLIKTRGQQVTLSCSPISGHRSVSWYQQTPGQGLQFLFEYFSETQRNKGNFPGRFSGRQFSNSRSEMNVSTLELGDSALYLCASSLARTSGRGDEQFFGPGTRLTVL.

This chain joins TRBV3-1 (or the pseudogene TRBV3-2) and TRBJ1-4; D might be TRBD1 (5 bases). Trimming stripped 5 bases from V and 8 bases from J, with 12 bases between. Germline loops: CDR1 LGHDT, CDR2 YNNKEL (reference sequence). This CDR3 region has 13 residues. DNA for the CDR3: TGTGCCAGCAGCGGGGGGGTTCGGGAAAAACTGTTTTTT. This encodes CASSGGVREKLFF.

This rearrangement joins TRBV7-2 to TRBJ1-2; 11 nucleotides align to TRBD1. Unmatched junction bases numbered 4, after V lost 1 base and J lost 0 bases. This CDR3 is built from 17 residues. In germline, CDR1 is SGHTA, CDR2 FQGNSA. The chain's CDR3 is CASSLGTGGAANYGYTF. The CDR3 bases are TGTGCCAGCAGCTTAGGGACAGGGGGCGCAGCTAACTATGGCTACACCTTC.

This clone appeared once. J is TRBJ1-3 and V is TRBV5-1; D is possibly TRBD1 (6 bases). The V gene lost 4 bases and the J gene lost 0 bases, with 14 bases spanning the gap. The CDR3 sequence is 16 residues long. Per germline, CDR1 SGHRS and CDR2 YFSETQ. The chain's CDR3 is CASSPRTASSGNTIYF. CDR3 bases: TGCGCCAGCAGCCCCCGGACAGCAAGCTCTGGAAACACCATATATTTT.

The chain combines TRBV5-6 with TRBJ2-7; possibly TRBD1 for D (5 bases). The CDR3 sequence is 14 residues long. V lost 1 base, J lost 4 bases, and 12 bases lay in between. CDR1 and CDR2 from the germline V gene are SGHDT and YYEEEE. CDR3 sequence: CASSLLDTSYEQYF. The DNA for the CDR3 is TGTGCCAGCAGCTTGCTGGACACCTCATACGAGCAGTACTTC. Using reference TRBV5-6 and TRBJ2-7 for the parts outside the CDR3, the full variable domain is DAGVTQSPTHLIKTRGQQVTLRCSPKSGHDTVSWYQQALGQGPQFIFQYYEEEERQRGNFPDRFSGHQFPNYSSELNVNALLLGDSALYLCASSLLDTSYEQYFGPGTRLTVT.

V and J are TRBV5-1 and TRBJ2-7; D is possibly TRBD1 (5 bases). This CDR3 is 14 amino acids long. The germline V gene has CDR1 SGHRS and CDR2 YFSETQ. Trimming left V 0 bases short and J 2 bases short, with 9 bases between. The CDR3 loop reads CASSLGGRAYEQYF. In DNA, the CDR3 is TGCGCCAGCAGCTTGGGGGGCAGGGCCTACGAGCAGTACTTC.

The chain employs TRBV15 and TRBJ1-3; the D gene is possibly TRBD1 (6 bases). The germline V gene encodes CDR1 LNHNV and CDR2 YYDKDF (reference sequence). V lost 1 base to trimming and J lost 0 bases, with 10 bases between them. The CDR3 spans 16 residues. The CDR3 loop reads CATSRVTGSSGNTIYF. Written as DNA, the CDR3 is TGTGCCACCAGCAGAGTTACAGGGAGCTCTGGAAACACCATATATTTT.

The chain is built from TRBV12-3 or TRBV12-4 and TRBJ1-1; perhaps TRBD1 as D (6 bases). This CDR3 is built from 11 residues. The V end lost 7 bases, the J end lost 6 bases, and 9 bases lay between the germline ends. This chain's CDR3 is CASTRTAEAFF. CDR3 nucleotide sequence: TGTGCCAGCACCAGGACAGCTGAAGCTTTCTTT.

This chain connects TRBV7-3 to TRBJ2-5; TRBD2 aligns across 8 bases. Germline CDR1 reads SGHTA; CDR2 reads FQGTGA. With 6 bases clipped from V and 5 bases from J, the junction kept 5 bases outside the gene matches. The CDR3 has 13 amino acids. CDR3 coding DNA: TGTGCCAGCAGTAACGGGAGGGCGGAGACCCAGTACTTC. Residues: CASSNGRAETQYF.

The chain combines TRBV2 with TRBJ1-4; 7 positions match TRBD1. J gave up 4 bases and V 6 bases, and 5 bases lay outside the gene matches. The germline CDR1 and CDR2 sequences are SNHLY and FYNNEI. CDR3 length equals 14 residues. The CDR3 sequence: CASRNRGGNEKLFF. CDR3 sequence (DNA): TGTGCCAGCAGAAACAGGGGAGGTAATGAAAAACTGTTTTTT.

The rearrangement links TRBV5-1 to TRBJ2-1; a weak D match, TRBD2 (6 bases). This CDR3 has 14 residues. Germline V gene data show CDR1 as SGHRS and CDR2 as YFSETQ. V dropped 0 bases and J dropped 6 bases, with 10 bases sitting between them. The CDR3 nucleotides are TGCGCCAGCAGCTTGGGACTAGTTGGCAATGAGCAGTTCTTC. It translates to CASSLGLVGNEQFF.

This clone came up a few times. V is TRBV5-1 and J is TRBJ2-7; D is undetermined. The CDR3 covers 14 residues. Germline V CDR1 and CDR2: SGHRS, YFSETQ. Between the trimmed V and J ends, which lost 0 bases and 3 bases, there was a span of 10 bases. CDR3 DNA: TGCGCCAGCAGCTTGGAACCAGGCCTCTACGAGCAGTACTTC. Its protein product is CASSLEPGLYEQYF.

The CDR3 nucleotides read TGTGCCAGCAGCCGGGACAGGCCCACCAAGAGCTCTGGAAACACCATATATTTT. This gives the protein CASSRDRPTKSSGNTIYF. V and J are TRBV7-9 and TRBJ1-3; 8 bases match TRBD1. This CDR3 has 18 residues. CDR1 and CDR2 from the germline V gene are SEHNR and FQNEAQ (reference sequence). V dropped 5 bases and J dropped 0; count of bases not matched to a gene: 12. The full variable domain, with the rest looked up from reference TRBV7-9 and TRBJ1-3, is DTGVSQNPRHKITKRGQNVTFRCDPISEHNRLYWYRQTLGQGPEFLTYFQNEAQLEKSRLLSDRFSAERPKGSFSTLEIQRTEQGDSAMYLCASSRDRPTKSSGNTIYFGEGSWLTVV.

This clone was seen a handful of times. This rearrangement joins TRBV19 to TRBJ2-7; the D is unclear. There are 11 residues in the CDR3. Germline-derived CDR1 and CDR2 are LNHDA and SQIVND (reference sequence). V lost 6 bases and J 6 bases, leaving 9 bases between the germline ends. The CDR3 coding sequence is TGTGCCAGTAGCCGCCCGGGCGAGCAGTACTTC. This encodes CASSRPGEQYF. Variable domain in full (rest from reference TRBV19 and TRBJ2-7): DGGITQSPKYLFRKEGQNVTLSCEQNLNHDAMYWYRQDPGQGLRLIYYSQIVNDFQKGDIAEGYSVSREKKESFPLTVTSAQKNPTAFYLCASSRPGEQYFGPGTRLTVT.

The V and J genes are TRBV2 and TRBJ2-3; 10 positions agree with TRBD2. With V trimmed by 7 bases and J by 6 bases, 7 bases remained unmatched. CDR1 is SNHLY, CDR2 FYNNEI, per germline. The CDR3 is made up of 14 amino acids. The CDR3 DNA reads as TGTGCCAGCACGGCCCTAGCGGGGGCCGATACGCAGTATTTT. Translated: CASTALAGADTQYF.

V and J are TRBV4-2 and TRBJ1-1; TRBD1 is a possible D gene (6 bases). CDR3 size: 17 residues. With 1 base removed from V and 6 bases from J, the gap between germline ends came to 21 bases. Per germline, CDR1 LGHNA and CDR2 YNFKEQ. The chain's CDR3 is CASSQGGQGQGSSEAFF. The DNA for the CDR3 is TGTGCCAGCAGCCAAGGAGGCCAAGGGCAGGGGTCGTCTGAAGCTTTCTTT.

The rearrangement links TRBV2 to TRBJ1-1, with TRBD1 as a possible D gene (6 bases). Germline V lookup: CDR1 SNHLY, CDR2 FYNNEI. The CDR3 totals 13 residues. Trimming cost V 5 bases and J 1 base, with 8 bases left between them. Written as DNA, the CDR3 is TGTGCCAGCAGTCGGGACAAGAACACTGAAGCTTTCTTT. Translation: CASSRDKNTEAFF.

This clone has a single count. This sequence joins TRBV7-9 and TRBJ2-7, with 9 bases aligning to TRBD1. The V segment lost 5 bases and the J segment 0 bases; nucleotides outside the gene matches: 5. The CDR3 runs 15 residues. Germline lookup yields CDR1 SEHNR and CDR2 FQNEAQ (reference sequence). In nucleotides, the CDR3 is TGTGCCAGCAGCAGGGACAGGGTAGTCTCCTACGAGCAGTACGTC. It specifies CASSRDRVVSYEQYV.

The V and J genes are TRBV19 and TRBJ1-2; 9 bases line up with TRBD1. The germline gives CDR1 LNHDA, CDR2 SQIVND (reference sequence). The CDR3 length is 15 residues. The ends lost 7 bases at V and 5 bases at J; junction bases unmatched: 11. CDR3 sequence (DNA): TGTGCCAGTACCCCCAAGGGACAGGGTTGGTATGGCTACACCTTC. This gives the protein CASTPKGQGWYGYTF.

The rearrangement joins TRBV28 to TRBJ1-1, with TRBD1 matching over 9 bases. The germline V gene encodes CDR1 MDHEN and CDR2 SYDVKM. V lost 4 bases and J lost 4; bases outside the gene matches: 16. The CDR3 spans 18 residues. The chain's CDR3 is CASSSATGTGILLTEAFF. In DNA, the CDR3 is TGTGCCAGCAGTTCGGCAACCGGGACAGGGATTTTGCTCACTGAAGCTTTCTTT.

V gene TRBV10-3 combines with J gene TRBJ1-2; D perhaps matches TRBD1 (5 bases). Germline-derived CDR1 and CDR2 are ENHRY and SYGVKD. This CDR3 has 12 residues. Trimming cost V 3 bases and J 7 bases, with 9 bases left between them. The CDR3 DNA follows: TGTGCCATCAGTGAAGGGGTGAGTGGCTACACCTTC. It translates to CAISEGVSGYTF.